The source of this T cell receptor beta chain is a study of T cell repertoires in cytomegalovirus infection. Study overall: Both a matching HLA type and CMV infection were indicated by public TCR beta signatures.

Trimming pared 6 bases from V and 7 bases from J, leaving 9 bases between. The CDR3 extends over 12 amino acids. CDR1 SGHDN and CDR2 FVKESK come from the germline V gene. One entry per CDR3 protein results from TCRdb running MiXCR on the reads. The sample holds some 500,000 distinct CDR3 sequences; around 30% are singletons and the top ten take roughly 15%. Worth noting for this clonotype: The antigen remains undetermined.

The rearrangement joins TRBV14 to TRBJ2-2; the D is unclear. The receptor was isolated from a human donor in good health (CMV status not recorded). Some clones in this sample may be carry-over from other donors' samples. This material consisted of cultured PBMCs, taken from culture after CMV antigen stimulation. In DNA, the CDR3 is TGTGCCAGCAGTTCCTATATCGGGGAGCTGTTTTTT. Its translation is CASSSYIGELFF.